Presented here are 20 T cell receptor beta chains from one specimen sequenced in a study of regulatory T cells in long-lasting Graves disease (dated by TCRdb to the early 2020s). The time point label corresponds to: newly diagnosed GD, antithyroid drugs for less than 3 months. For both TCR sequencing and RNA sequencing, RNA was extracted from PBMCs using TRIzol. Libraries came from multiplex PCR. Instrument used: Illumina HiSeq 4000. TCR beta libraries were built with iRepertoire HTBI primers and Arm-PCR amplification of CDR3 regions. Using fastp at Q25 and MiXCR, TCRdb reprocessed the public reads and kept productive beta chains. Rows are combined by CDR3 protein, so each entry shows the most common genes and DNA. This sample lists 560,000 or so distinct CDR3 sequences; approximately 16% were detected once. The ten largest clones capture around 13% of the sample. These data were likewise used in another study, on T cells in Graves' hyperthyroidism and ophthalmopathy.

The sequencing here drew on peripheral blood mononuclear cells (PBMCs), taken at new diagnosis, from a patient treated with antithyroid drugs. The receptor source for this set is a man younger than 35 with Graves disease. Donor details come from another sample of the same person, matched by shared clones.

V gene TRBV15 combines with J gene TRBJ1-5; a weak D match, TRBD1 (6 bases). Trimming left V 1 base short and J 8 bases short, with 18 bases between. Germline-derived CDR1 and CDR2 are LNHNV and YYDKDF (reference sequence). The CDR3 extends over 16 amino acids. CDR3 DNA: TGTGCCACCAGCAGAGGCAGCAGGGGTTCGGCGGAGCCCCAGCATTTT. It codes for CATSRGSRGSAEPQHF.

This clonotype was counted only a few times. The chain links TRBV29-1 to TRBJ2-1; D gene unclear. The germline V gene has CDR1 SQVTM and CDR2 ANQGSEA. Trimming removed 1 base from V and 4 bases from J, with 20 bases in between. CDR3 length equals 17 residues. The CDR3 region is CSVEGAPLDGIYNEQFF. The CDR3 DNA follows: TGCAGCGTTGAAGGGGCCCCTTTAGATGGAATTTACAATGAGCAGTTCTTC.

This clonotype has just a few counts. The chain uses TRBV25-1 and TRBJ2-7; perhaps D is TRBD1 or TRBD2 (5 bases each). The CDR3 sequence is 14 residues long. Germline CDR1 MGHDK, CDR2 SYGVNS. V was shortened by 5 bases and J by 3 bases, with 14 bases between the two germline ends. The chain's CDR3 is CASSPGTAVYEQYF. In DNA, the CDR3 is TGTGCCAGCAGTCCCGGGACGGCGGTCTACGAGCAGTACTTC.

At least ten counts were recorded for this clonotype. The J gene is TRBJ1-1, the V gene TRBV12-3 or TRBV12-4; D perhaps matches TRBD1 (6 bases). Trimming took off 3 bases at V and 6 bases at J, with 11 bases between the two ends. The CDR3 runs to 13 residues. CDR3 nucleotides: TGTGCCAGCAGTTTCTACAGGGACGCTGAAGCTTTCTTT. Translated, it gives CASSFYRDAEAFF.

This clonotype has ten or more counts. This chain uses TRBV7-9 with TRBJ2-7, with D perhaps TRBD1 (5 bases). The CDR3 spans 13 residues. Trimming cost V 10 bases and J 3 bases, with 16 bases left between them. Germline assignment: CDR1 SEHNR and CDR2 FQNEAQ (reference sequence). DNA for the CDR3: TGTGCCACCGGACGCCCAGGGCTCTACGAGCAGTACTTC. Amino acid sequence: CATGRPGLYEQYF.

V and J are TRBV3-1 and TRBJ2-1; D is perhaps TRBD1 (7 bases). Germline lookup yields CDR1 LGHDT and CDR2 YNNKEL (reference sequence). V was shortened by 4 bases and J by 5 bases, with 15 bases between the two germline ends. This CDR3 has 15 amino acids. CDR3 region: CASSPGGLVNNEQFF. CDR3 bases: TGTGCCAGCAGCCCAGGGGGACTGGTGAACAATGAGCAGTTCTTC.

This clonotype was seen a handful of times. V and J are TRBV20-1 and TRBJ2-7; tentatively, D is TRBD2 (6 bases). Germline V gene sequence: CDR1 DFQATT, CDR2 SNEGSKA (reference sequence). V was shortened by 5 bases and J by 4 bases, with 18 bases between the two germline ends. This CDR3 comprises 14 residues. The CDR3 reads CSARGNLGGYEQYF. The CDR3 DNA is TGCAGTGCTCGAGGAAATTTGGGAGGATACGAGCAGTACTTC.

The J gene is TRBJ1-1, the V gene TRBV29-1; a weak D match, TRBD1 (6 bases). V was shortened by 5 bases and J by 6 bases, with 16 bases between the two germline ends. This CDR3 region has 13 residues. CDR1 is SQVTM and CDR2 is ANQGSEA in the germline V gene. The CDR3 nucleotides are TGCAGCGTTCCCGCGGCGGGGGCCTCTGAAGCTTTCTTT. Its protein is CSVPAAGASEAFF.

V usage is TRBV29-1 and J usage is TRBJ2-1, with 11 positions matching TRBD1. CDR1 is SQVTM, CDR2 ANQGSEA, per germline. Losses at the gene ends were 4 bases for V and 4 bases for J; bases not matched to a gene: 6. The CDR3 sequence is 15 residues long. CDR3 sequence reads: CSVGLGQGVYNEQFF. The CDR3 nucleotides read TGCAGCGTTGGTTTGGGACAGGGGGTTTACAATGAGCAGTTCTTC.

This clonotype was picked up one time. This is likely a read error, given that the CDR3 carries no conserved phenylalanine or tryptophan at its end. CDR3 DNA: TGTGCTAGCAGCTTTCCCCCAGCCATGAACACTGAAGCTTTCCTT. Its protein is CASSFPPAMNTEAFL. The chain recombines TRBV11-1 with TRBJ1-1; no definite D call. Looked up from germline, CDR1 is SGHAT and CDR2 is FQDESV (reference sequence). CDR3 size: 15 residues.

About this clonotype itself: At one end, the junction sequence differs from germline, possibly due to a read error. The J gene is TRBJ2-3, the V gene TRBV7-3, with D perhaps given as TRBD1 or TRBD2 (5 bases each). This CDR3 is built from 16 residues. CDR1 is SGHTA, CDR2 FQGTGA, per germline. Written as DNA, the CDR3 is TGCGCCAGCAGCCAGCCGGGACGAAGGGCCCCAGATACGCAGTATTTT. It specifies CASSQPGRRAPDTQYF. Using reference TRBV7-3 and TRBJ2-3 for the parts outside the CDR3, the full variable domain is GAGVSQTPSNKVTEKGKYVELRCDPISGHTALYWYRQSLGQGPEFLIYFQGTGAADDSGLPNDRFFAVRPEGSVSTLKIQRTERGDSAVYLCASSQPGRRAPDTQYFGPGTRLTVL.

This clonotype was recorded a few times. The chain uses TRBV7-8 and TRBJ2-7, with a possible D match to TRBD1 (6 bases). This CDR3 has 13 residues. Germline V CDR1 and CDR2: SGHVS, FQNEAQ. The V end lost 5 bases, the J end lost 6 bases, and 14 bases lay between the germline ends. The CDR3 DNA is TGTGCCAGCAGCCTCCGGGACACCAGCGAGCAGTACTTC. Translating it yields CASSLRDTSEQYF.

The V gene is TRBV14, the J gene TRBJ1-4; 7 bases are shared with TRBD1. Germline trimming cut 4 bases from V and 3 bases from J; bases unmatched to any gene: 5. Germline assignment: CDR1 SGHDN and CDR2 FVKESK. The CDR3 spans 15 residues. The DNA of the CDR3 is TGTGCCAGCAGCCCGAGACAGGGACCTAATGAAAAACTGTTTTTT. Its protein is CASSPRQGPNEKLFF. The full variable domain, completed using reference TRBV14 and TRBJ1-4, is EAGVTQFPSHSVIEKGQTVTLRCDPISGHDNLYWYRRVMGKEIKFLLHFVKESKQDESGMPNNRFLAERTGGTYSTLKVQPAELEDSGVYFCASSPRQGPNEKLFFGSGTQLSVL.

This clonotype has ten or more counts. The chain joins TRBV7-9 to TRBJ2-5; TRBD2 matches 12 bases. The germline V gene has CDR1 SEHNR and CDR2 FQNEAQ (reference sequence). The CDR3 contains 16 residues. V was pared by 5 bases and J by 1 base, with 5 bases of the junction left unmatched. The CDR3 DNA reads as TGTGCCAGCAGCCGTGGACTAGCGGGACTCCAAGAGACCCAGTACTTC. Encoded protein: CASSRGLAGLQETQYF.

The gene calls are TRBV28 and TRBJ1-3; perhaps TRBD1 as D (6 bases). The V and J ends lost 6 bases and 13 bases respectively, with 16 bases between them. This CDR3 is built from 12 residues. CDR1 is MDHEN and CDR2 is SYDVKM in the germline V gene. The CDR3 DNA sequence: TGTGCCAGCAGAACCCGGGACATAAAGATATATTTT. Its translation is CASRTRDIKIYF.

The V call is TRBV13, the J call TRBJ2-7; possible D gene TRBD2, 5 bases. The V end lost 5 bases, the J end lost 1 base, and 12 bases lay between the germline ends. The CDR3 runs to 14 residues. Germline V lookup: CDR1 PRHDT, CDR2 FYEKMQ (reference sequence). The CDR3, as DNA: TGTGCCAGCAGCACTAATGGACTGTCCTACGAGCAGTACTTC. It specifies CASSTNGLSYEQYF.

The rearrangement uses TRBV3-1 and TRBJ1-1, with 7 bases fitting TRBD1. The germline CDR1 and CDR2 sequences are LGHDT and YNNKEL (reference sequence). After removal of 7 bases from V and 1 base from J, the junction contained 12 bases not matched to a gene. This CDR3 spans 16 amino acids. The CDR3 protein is CASTPRWGQRNTEAFF. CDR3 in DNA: TGTGCCAGCACACCCCGTTGGGGACAGCGGAACACTGAAGCTTTCTTT.

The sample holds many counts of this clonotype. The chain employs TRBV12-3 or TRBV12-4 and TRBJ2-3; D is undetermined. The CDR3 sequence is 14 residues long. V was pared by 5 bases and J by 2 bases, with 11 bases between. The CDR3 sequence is CASSLSQPTDTQYF. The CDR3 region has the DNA TGTGCCAGCAGTCTTAGTCAGCCCACAGATACGCAGTATTTT.

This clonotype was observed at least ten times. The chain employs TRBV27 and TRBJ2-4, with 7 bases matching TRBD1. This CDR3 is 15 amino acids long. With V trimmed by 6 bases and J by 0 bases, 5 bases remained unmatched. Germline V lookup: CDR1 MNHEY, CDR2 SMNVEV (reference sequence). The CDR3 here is CASSDRVGAKNIQYF. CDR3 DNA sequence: TGTGCCAGCAGCGACAGGGTTGGAGCCAAAAACATTCAGTACTTC.

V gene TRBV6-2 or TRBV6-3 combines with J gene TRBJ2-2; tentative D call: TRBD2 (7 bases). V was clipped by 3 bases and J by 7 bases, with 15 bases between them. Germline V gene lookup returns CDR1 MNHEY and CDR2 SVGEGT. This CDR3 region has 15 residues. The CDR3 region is CASSYRAGEGGELFF. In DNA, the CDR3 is TGTGCCAGCAGTTATCGGGCAGGGGAGGGCGGGGAGCTGTTTTTT.